This TCR beta chain was observed in a study of OX40 agonist ivuxolimab in advanced cancers. In germline, CDR1 is MGHRA, CDR2 YSYEKL. CDR3 length equals 18 residues. V was pared by 0 bases and J by 4 bases, with 4 bases of the junction left unmatched. Measured with immunoSEQ multiplex PCR; TCRdb has only the in-frame clones, and not every one. There are 40,000 to 60,000 clones in the sample; around 80% occur only once, and over 1.5% lies in the top ten. In its sample, this clone was seen once. The sample in question was CD4+ or CD8+ T cells sorted from blood, obtained in a trial of the OX40 agonist ivuxolimab. The TCR comes from an adult with an advanced solid tumor such as melanoma, head and neck, liver or kidney cancer. The chain couples TRBV4-1 to TRBJ2-2; TRBD2 agrees at 14 bases. The CDR3 nucleotides are TGCGCCAGCAGCCAAGAAGGGACTAGCGGGAGCGGCACCGGGGAGCTGTTTTTT. Translating it yields CASSQEGTSGSGTGELFF.